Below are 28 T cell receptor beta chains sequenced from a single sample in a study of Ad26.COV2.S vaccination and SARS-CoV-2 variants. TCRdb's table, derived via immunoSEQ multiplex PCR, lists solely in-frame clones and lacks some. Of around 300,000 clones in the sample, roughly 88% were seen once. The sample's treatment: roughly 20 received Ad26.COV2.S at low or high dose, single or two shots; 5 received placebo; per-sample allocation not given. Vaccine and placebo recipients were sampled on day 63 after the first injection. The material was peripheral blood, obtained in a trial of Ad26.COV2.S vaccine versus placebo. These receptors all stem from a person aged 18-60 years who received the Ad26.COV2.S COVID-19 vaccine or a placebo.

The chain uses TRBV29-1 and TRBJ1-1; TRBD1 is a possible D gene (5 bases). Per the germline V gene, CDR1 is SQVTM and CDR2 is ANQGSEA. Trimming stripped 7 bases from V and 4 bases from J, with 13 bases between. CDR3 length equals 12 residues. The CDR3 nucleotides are TGCAGCGCCGGGACGGGAACCACTGAAGCTTTCTTT. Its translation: CSAGTGTTEAFF.

CDR3: CASSREQGLGSPLHF. The CDR3 DNA follows: TGTGCCAGCAGCCGCGAGCAGGGGTTGGGCTCACCCCTCCACTTT. The V and J genes are TRBV5-4 and TRBJ1-6; perhaps TRBD1 as D (6 bases). Looked up from germline, CDR1 is SGHNT and CDR2 is YYREEE (reference sequence). The CDR3 is made up of 15 amino acids. The V end was cut by 4 bases, the J end by 10 bases, with 18 bases between.

CDR3 sequence (DNA): TGCAGCGTTAGAAGTGGCTATGGCTACACCTTC. Protein: CSVRSGYGYTF. The rearrangement uses TRBV29-1 and TRBJ1-2; D is undetermined. V shed 5 bases and J shed 4 bases, with 8 bases lying between them. Germline CDR1 reads SQVTM; CDR2 reads ANQGSEA. This CDR3 region has 11 residues.

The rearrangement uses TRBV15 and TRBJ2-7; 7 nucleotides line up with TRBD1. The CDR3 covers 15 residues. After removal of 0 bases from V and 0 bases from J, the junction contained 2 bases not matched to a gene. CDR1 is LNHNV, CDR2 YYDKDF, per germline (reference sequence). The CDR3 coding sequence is TGTGCCACCAGCAGAGATTGGGACAGCTCCTACGAGCAGTACTTC. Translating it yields CATSRDWDSSYEQYF. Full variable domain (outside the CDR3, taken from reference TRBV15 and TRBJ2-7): DAMVIQNPRYQVTQFGKPVTLSCSQTLNHNVMYWYQQKSSQAPKLLFHYYDKDFNNEADTPDNFQSRRPNTSFCFLDIRSPGLGDTAMYLCATSRDWDSSYEQYFGPGTRLTVT.

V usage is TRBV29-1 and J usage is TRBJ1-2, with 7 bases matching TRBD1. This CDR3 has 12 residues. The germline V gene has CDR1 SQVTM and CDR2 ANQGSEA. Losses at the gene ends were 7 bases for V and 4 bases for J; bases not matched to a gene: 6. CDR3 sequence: CSGRTGGYGYTF. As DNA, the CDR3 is TGCAGCGGGAGGACAGGCGGCTATGGCTACACCTTC.

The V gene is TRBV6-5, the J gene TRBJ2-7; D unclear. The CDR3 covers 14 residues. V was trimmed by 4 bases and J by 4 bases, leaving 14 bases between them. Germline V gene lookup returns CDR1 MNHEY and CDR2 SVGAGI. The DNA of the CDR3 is TGTGCCAGCAGTTTGATTATGGGGATTTACGAGCAGTACGTC. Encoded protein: CASSLIMGIYEQYV.

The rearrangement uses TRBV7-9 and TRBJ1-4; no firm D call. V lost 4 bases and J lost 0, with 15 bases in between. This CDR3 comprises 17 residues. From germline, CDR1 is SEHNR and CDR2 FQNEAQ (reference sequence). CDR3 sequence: CASSSPPGRPTNEKLFF. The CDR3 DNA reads TGTGCCAGCAGCTCCCCCCCCGGGCGGCCAACTAATGAAAAACTGTTTTTT.

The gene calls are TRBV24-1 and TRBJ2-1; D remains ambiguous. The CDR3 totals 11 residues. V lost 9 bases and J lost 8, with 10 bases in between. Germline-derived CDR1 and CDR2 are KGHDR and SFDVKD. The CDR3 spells CATGYQDEQFF. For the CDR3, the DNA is TGTGCCACCGGCTATCAGGATGAGCAGTTCTTC.

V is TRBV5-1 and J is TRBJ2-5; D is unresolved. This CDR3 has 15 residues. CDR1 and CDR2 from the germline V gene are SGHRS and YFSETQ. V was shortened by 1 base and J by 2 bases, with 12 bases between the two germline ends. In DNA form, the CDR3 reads TGCGCCAGCAGCTTGTGGCCCGGAGAACAAGAGACCCAGTACTTC. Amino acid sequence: CASSLWPGEQETQYF. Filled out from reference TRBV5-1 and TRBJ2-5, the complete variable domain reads KAGVTQTPRYLIKTRGQQVTLSCSPISGHRSVSWYQQTPGQGLQFLFEYFSETQRNKGNFPGRFSGRQFSNSRSEMNVSTLELGDSALYLCASSLWPGEQETQYFGPGTRLLVL.

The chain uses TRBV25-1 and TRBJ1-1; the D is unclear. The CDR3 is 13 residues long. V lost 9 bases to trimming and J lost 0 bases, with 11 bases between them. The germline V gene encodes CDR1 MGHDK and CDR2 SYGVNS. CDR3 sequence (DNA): TGTGCCAGTATGACGGAAATGAACACTGAAGCTTTCTTT. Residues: CASMTEMNTEAFF. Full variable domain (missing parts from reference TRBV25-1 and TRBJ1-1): EADIYQTPRYLVIGTGKKITLECSQTMGHDKMYWYQQDPGMELHLIHYSYGVNSTEKGDLSSESTVSRIRTEHFPLTLESARPSHTSQYLCASMTEMNTEAFFGQGTRLTVV.

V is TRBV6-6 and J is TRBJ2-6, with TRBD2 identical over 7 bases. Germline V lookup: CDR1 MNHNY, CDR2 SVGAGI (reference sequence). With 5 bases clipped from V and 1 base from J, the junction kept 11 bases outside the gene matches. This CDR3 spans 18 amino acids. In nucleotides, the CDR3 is TGTGCCAGCAGTCCCATAGCGGGTCCTCTGTCTGGGGCCAACGTCCTGACTTTC. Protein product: CASSPIAGPLSGANVLTF.

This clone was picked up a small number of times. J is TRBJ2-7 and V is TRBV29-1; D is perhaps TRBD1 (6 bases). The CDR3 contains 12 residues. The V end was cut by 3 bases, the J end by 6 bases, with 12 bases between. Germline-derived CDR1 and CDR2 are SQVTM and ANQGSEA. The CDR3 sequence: CSVDQGNSEQYF. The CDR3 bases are TGCAGCGTTGATCAGGGGAACAGCGAGCAGTACTTC.

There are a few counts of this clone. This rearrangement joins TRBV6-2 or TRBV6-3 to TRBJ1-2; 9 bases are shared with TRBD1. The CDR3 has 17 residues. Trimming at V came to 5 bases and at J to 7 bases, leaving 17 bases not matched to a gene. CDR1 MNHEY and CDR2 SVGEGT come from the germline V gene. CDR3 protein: CASSPTINRDRDVGYTF. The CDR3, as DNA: TGTGCCAGCAGTCCGACCATTAACCGGGACAGGGACGTTGGCTACACCTTC.

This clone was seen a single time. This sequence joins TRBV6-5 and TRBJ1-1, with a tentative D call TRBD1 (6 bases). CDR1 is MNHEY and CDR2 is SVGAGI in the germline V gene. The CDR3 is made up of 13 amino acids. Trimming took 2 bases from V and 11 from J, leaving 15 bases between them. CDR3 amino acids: CASSYRRTVGAFF. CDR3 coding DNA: TGTGCCAGCAGTTACCGGCGGACAGTCGGTGCTTTCTTT.

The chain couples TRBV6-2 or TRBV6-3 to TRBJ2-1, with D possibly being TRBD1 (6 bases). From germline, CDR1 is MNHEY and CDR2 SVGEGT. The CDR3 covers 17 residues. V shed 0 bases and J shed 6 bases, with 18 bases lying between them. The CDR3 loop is CASSYSLRGTISNEQFF. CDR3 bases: TGTGCCAGCAGTTACTCGCTAAGGGGGACAATCAGCAATGAGCAGTTCTTC.

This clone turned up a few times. The CDR3: CASSFPGQPQHF. CDR3 DNA sequence: TGTGCCAGCAGCTTTCCGGGCCAGCCCCAGCATTTT. The chain has TRBV7-9 and TRBJ1-5; D is ambiguous. The CDR3 loop spans 12 amino acids. V was shortened by 3 bases and J by 7 bases, with 7 bases between the two germline ends. The germline CDR1 and CDR2 sequences are SEHNR and FQNEAQ (reference sequence).

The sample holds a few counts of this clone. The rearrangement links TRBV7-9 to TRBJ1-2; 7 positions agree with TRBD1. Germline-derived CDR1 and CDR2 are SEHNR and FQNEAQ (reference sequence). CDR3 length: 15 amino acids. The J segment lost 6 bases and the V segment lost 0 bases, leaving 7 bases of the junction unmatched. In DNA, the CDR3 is TGTGCCAGCAGCTTAGCGGAGACAGGGAGAGATGGCTACACCTTC. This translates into CASSLAETGRDGYTF. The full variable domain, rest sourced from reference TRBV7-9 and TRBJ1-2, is DTGVSQNPRHKITKRGQNVTFRCDPISEHNRLYWYRQTLGQGPEFLTYFQNEAQLEKSRLLSDRFSAERPKGSFSTLEIQRTEQGDSAMYLCASSLAETGRDGYTFGSGTRLTVV.

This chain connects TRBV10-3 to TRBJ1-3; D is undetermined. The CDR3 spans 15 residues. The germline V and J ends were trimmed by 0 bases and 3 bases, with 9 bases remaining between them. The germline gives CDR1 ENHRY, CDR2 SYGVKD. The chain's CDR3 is CAISESQGIGNTIYF. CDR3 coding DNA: TGTGCCATCAGTGAGTCCCAAGGGATTGGAAACACCATATATTTT.

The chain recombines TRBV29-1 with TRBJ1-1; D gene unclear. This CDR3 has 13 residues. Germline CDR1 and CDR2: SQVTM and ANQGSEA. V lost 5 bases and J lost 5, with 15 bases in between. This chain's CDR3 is CSVLDPGGTEAFF. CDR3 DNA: TGCAGCGTTTTAGACCCGGGCGGTACTGAAGCTTTCTTT.

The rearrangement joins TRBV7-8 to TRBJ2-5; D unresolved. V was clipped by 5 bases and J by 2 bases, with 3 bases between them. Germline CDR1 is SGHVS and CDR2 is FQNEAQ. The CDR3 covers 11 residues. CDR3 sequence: CASSQQETQYF. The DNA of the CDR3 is TGTGCCAGCAGCCAACAAGAGACCCAGTACTTC. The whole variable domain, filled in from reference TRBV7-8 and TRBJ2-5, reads GAGVSQSPRYKVAKRGQDVALRCDPISGHVSLFWYQQALGQGPEFLTYFQNEAQLDKSGLPSDRFFAERPEGSVSTLKIQRTQQEDSAVYLCASSQQETQYFGPGTRLLVL.

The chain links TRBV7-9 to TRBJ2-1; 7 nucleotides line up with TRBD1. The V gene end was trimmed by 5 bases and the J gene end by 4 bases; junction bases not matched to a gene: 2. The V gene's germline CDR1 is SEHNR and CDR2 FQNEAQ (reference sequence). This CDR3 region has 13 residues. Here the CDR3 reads CASSPGQYNEQFF. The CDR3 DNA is TGTGCCAGCAGCCCGGGACAGTACAATGAGCAGTTCTTC. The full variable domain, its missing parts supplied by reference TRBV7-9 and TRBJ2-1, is DTGVSQNPRHKITKRGQNVTFRCDPISEHNRLYWYRQTLGQGPEFLTYFQNEAQLEKSRLLSDRFSAERPKGSFSTLEIQRTEQGDSAMYLCASSPGQYNEQFFGPGTRLTVL.

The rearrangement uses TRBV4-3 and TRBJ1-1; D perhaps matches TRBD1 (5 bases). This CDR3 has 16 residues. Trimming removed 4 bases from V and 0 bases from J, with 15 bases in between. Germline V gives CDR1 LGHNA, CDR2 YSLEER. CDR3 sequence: CASSLDITLMNTEAFF. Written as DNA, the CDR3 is TGCGCCAGCAGCCTGGACATTACTTTGATGAACACTGAAGCTTTCTTT.

The CDR3 is CASSYSFGELFF. In DNA, the CDR3 is TGTGCCAGCAGTTACTCTTTCGGGGAGCTGTTTTTT. The chain carries TRBV6-2 or TRBV6-3 and TRBJ2-2; unclear D gene. CDR1 and CDR2 (germline): MNHEY, SVGEGT. Trimming removed 0 bases at V and 7 bases at J, with 3 bases between. The CDR3 has 12 amino acids.

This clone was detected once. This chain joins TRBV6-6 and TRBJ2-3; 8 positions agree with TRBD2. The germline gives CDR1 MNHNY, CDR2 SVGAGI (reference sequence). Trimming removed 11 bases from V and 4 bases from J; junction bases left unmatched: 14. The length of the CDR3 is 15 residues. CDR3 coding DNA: TGTGCCGGATCCGGATCTAGCGGGTGGGCAGATACGCAGTATTTT. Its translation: CAGSGSSGWADTQYF.

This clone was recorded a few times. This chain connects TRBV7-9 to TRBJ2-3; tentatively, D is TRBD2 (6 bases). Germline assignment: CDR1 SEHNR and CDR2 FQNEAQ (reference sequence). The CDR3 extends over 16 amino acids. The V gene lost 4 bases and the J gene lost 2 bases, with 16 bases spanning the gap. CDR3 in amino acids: CASSSRDSVTTDTQYF. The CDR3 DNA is TGTGCCAGCAGCTCCCGGGACTCAGTAACCACAGATACGCAGTATTTT.

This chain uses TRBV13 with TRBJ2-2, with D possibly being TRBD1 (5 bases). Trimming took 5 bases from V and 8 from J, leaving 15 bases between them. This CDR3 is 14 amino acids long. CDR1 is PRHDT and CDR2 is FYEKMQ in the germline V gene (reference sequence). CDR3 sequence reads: CASSTTGAVGELFF. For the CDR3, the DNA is TGTGCCAGCAGCACCACAGGTGCTGTTGGGGAGCTGTTTTTT.

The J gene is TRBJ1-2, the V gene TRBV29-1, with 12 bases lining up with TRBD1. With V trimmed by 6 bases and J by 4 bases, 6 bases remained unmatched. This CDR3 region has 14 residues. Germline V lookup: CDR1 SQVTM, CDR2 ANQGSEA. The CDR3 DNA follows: TGCAGCGTCTCCCCGGGACAGGGGGCCTATGGCTACACCTTC. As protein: CSVSPGQGAYGYTF. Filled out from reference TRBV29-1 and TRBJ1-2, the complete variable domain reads SAVISQKPSRDICQRGTSLTIQCQVDSQVTMMFWYRQQPGQSLTLIATANQGSEATYESGFVIDKFPISRPNLTFSTLTVSNMSPEDSSIYLCSVSPGQGAYGYTFGSGTRLTVV.

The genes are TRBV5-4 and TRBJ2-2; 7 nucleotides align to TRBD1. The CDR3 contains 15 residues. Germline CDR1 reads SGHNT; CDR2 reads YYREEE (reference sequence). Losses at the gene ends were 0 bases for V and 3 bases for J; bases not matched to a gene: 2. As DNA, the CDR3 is TGTGCCAGCAGCTTGGGGGGACAGCACACCGGGGAGCTGTTTTTT. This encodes CASSLGGQHTGELFF.